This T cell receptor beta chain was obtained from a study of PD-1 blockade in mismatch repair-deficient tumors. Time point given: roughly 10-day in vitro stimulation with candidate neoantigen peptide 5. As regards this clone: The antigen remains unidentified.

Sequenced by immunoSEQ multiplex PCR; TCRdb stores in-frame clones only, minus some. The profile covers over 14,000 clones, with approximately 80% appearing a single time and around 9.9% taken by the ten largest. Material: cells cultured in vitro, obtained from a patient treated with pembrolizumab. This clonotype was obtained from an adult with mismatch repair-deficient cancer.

Here the CDR3 DNA reads TGTGCCAGTAGTAATCCGGGTACCACGTCGAATGGCTACACCTTC. Translated, it gives CASSNPGTTSNGYTF. The V gene is TRBV19, the J gene TRBJ1-2; D call uncertain. The CDR3 length is 15 residues. Germline values: CDR1 LNHDA, CDR2 SQIVND (reference sequence). V lost 4 bases and J 6 bases, leaving 18 bases between the germline ends.